This section outlines one TCR beta chain sequence together with its context. This sample was included in a study of blood T cell repertoires in COVID-19. The study recruited people aged roughly 18 to 100 years across 24 US areas. The CDR3 runs 13 residues. CDR1 and CDR2 (germline): SGHTA, FQGTGA. Trimming took 5 bases from V and 6 from J; bases not matched to a gene: 4. Sequenced by immunoSEQ multiplex PCR; TCRdb stores in-frame clones only, minus some. Of about 150,000 clones in the sample, over 65% were seen once. The rearrangement uses TRBV7-3 and TRBJ1-2; TRBD1 agrees at 9 bases. Input material: PBMCs or T cells enriched from blood (not recorded which). The receptor was isolated from a woman aged 50 to 60 who had recovered from COVID-19. CDR3 loop: CASSPTGGDGYTF. The CDR3 region has the DNA TGTGCCAGCAGCCCCACAGGGGGCGATGGCTACACCTTC.